The 27 T cell receptor beta chains listed next were all sequenced from one sample in a study of T cells in Graves' hyperthyroidism and ophthalmopathy. RNA transcripts served as the template for amplifying TCR beta CDR3 regions. Researchers ran a first-round RT-PCR on the TCR CDR3 using the HTBI primer set. TCRdb reprocessed the multiplex PCR reads via MiXCR and lists one record per CDR3 protein. Of about 100,000 distinct CDR3 sequences detected, roughly 15% appear once; the ten largest clones hold 42%. The sample taken for sequencing was blood. All receptors derive from a woman in her forties or fifties with Graves' hyperthyroidism.

There are many counts of this clonotype. The V gene is TRBV19, the J gene TRBJ2-3; D is unresolved. Germline V lookup: CDR1 LNHDA, CDR2 SQIVND (reference sequence). CDR3 length equals 13 residues. Trimming shortened V by 1 base and J by 2 bases, and 4 bases separated the two germline ends. CDR3 DNA sequence: TGTGCCAGTAGTATAGGGCTCACAGATACGCAGTATTTT. It specifies CASSIGLTDTQYF.

This clonotype was seen ten or more times. At one end the junction does not follow the germline gene, possibly because of a read error. The rearrangement uses TRBV7-3 and TRBJ2-7; tentative D call: TRBD2 (6 bases). Germline assignment: CDR1 SGHTA and CDR2 FQGTGA. The CDR3 has 15 residues. The CDR3 nucleotides read TGTGCCAGCAGCTTAGGAGCGGGCAGCTCCTGCGAGCAGTACTTC. Amino acids: CASSLGAGSSCEQYF.

The chain employs TRBV20-1 and TRBJ2-5, with D maybe TRBD1 (7 bases). Trimming took off 5 bases at V and 2 bases at J, with 12 bases between the two ends. The CDR3 has 13 residues. The germline V gene has CDR1 DFQATT and CDR2 SNEGSKA (reference sequence). The CDR3 nucleotides read TGCAGTGCTCCAGGGGGGACACAAGAGACCCAGTACTTC. Protein sequence: CSAPGGTQETQYF.

The V call is TRBV3-1, the J call TRBJ1-5, with TRBD1 identical over 9 bases. V dropped 0 bases and J dropped 7; count of bases not matched to a gene: 10. The CDR3 runs to 17 residues. CDR1 LGHDT and CDR2 YNNKEL come from the germline V gene (reference sequence). The CDR3 sequence: CASSQDPSTGGEQPQHF. CDR3 nucleotide sequence: TGTGCCAGCAGCCAAGACCCCTCGACAGGGGGAGAGCAGCCCCAGCATTTT.

This clonotype has just a few counts. The chain joins TRBV28 to TRBJ2-1; 10 bases map to TRBD2. V shed 3 bases and J 5 bases; nucleotides not matched to a gene: 4. This CDR3 is built from 15 residues. CDR1 is MDHEN and CDR2 is SYDVKM in the germline V gene. The CDR3 protein is CASSFSGTSDNEQFF. In DNA, the CDR3 is TGTGCCAGCAGTTTTTCCGGGACTAGCGACAATGAGCAGTTCTTC.

This clonotype was observed many times. The V gene is TRBV9, the J gene TRBJ2-1; the match to TRBD1 covers 7 bases. Trimming cost V 2 bases and J 4 bases; bases outside gene matches: 9. CDR1 is SGDLS, CDR2 YYNGEE, per germline. The CDR3 is 16 amino acids. This CDR3 is CASSVTGARVYNEQFF. The CDR3 DNA follows: TGTGCCAGCAGCGTCACAGGGGCCCGCGTATACAATGAGCAGTTCTTC.

This clonotype appeared many times. This rearrangement joins TRBV20-1 to TRBJ2-1, with TRBD1 matching over 9 bases. There are 15 residues in the CDR3. J was trimmed by 0 bases and V by 6 bases; bases with no gene match: 6. Germline assignment: CDR1 DFQATT and CDR2 SNEGSKA (reference sequence). The DNA of the CDR3 is TGCAGTGCAAGGGACAGGGAACGCTCCTACAATGAGCAGTTCTTC. Amino acids: CSARDRERSYNEQFF.

This rearrangement joins TRBV19 to TRBJ2-5; D is unresolved. Trimming took 5 bases from V and 2 from J, leaving 9 bases between them. The length of the CDR3 is 13 residues. Looked up from germline, CDR1 is LNHDA and CDR2 is SQIVND (reference sequence). Here the CDR3 reads CASSPGPQETQYF. Here the CDR3 DNA reads TGTGCCAGTAGTCCCGGGCCTCAAGAGACCCAGTACTTC. Combining the CDR3 with reference TRBV19 and TRBJ2-5 gives the whole variable domain DGGITQSPKYLFRKEGQNVTLSCEQNLNHDAMYWYRQDPGQGLRLIYYSQIVNDFQKGDIAEGYSVSREKKESFPLTVTSAQKNPTAFYLCASSPGPQETQYFGPGTRLLVL.

This clonotype was counted between two and nine times. V and J are TRBV20-1 and TRBJ1-6, with D possibly being TRBD1 (5 bases). Looked up from germline, CDR1 is DFQATT and CDR2 is SNEGSKA (reference sequence). V lost 6 bases to trimming and J lost 7 bases, with 13 bases between them. This CDR3 region has 13 residues. CDR3 in amino acids: CSAAGRPNSPLHF. The CDR3 bases are TGCAGTGCCGCGGGACGGCCAAATTCACCCCTCCACTTT.

This chain links TRBV10-3 with TRBJ2-7, with 10 nucleotides matching TRBD1. Germline loops: CDR1 ENHRY, CDR2 SYGVKD. Trimming at V came to 6 bases and at J to 5 bases, leaving 13 bases not matched to a gene. CDR3 length equals 16 residues. This CDR3 reads CAISKELGTGDDEQYF. CDR3 coding DNA: TGTGCCATCAGCAAGGAGTTGGGGACAGGGGATGACGAGCAGTACTTC.

Many counts were recorded for this clonotype. The rearrangement joins TRBV5-1 to TRBJ1-1, with 8 bases fitting TRBD1. Germline values: CDR1 SGHRS, CDR2 YFSETQ. The CDR3 has 14 residues. Losses at the gene ends were 0 bases for V and 5 bases for J; bases not matched to a gene: 3. The DNA for the CDR3 is TGCGCCAGCAGCTTGGCGGGGGACAGGACTGAAGCTTTCTTT. Its protein is CASSLAGDRTEAFF. Full variable domain (outside the CDR3, taken from reference TRBV5-1 and TRBJ1-1): KAGVTQTPRYLIKTRGQQVTLSCSPISGHRSVSWYQQTPGQGLQFLFEYFSETQRNKGNFPGRFSGRQFSNSRSEMNVSTLELGDSALYLCASSLAGDRTEAFFGQGTRLTVV.

The chain combines TRBV28 with TRBJ2-7, with D possibly being TRBD1 or TRBD2 (6 bases each). The V end lost 6 bases, the J end lost 7 bases, and 22 bases lay between the germline ends. CDR3 size: 15 residues. Germline values: CDR1 MDHEN, CDR2 SYDVKM. This CDR3 is CASRPSRGQRGEQYF. The CDR3 nucleotides read TGTGCCAGCAGACCTAGTCGGGGGCAACGCGGAGAGCAGTACTTC.

This clonotype was counted at least ten times. The chain carries TRBV10-3 and TRBJ2-7, with D perhaps TRBD1 or TRBD2 (5 bases each). The CDR3 is made up of 11 amino acids. Germline lookup yields CDR1 ENHRY and CDR2 SYGVKD. CDR3 coding DNA: TGTGCCACCAGGGACGGCTACGAGCAGTGCGTC. Translation: CATRDGYEQCV.

This clonotype appeared a few times. CDR3 loop: CASSSGQGTNEKLFF. For the CDR3, the DNA is TGTGCCAGCAGCTCCGGACAGGGGACTAATGAAAAACTGTTTTTT. The chain employs TRBV5-4 and TRBJ1-4, with 9 bases aligning to TRBD1. CDR3 length: 15 residues. V was pared by 3 bases and J by 2 bases, with 2 bases of the junction left unmatched. Germline assignment: CDR1 SGHNT and CDR2 YYREEE (reference sequence).

Many counts were recorded for this clonotype. The chain is built from TRBV24-1 and TRBJ2-2; no reliable D call. Germline CDR1 KGHDR, CDR2 SFDVKD. V lost 3 bases and J 1 base, leaving 8 bases between the germline ends. The CDR3 loop spans 15 amino acids. CDR3: CATSDGRLNTGELFF. The CDR3 bases are TGTGCCACCAGTGATGGACGGCTGAACACCGGGGAGCTGTTTTTT.

This clonotype was counted at least ten times. The chain combines TRBV9 with TRBJ1-2; D call uncertain. CDR1 is SGDLS, CDR2 YYNGEE, per germline. The CDR3 contains 14 residues. V lost 0 bases and J lost 2, with 8 bases in between. The CDR3 loop is CASSVDSLNYGYTF. The CDR3 nucleotides are TGTGCCAGCAGCGTAGACAGCTTAAACTATGGCTACACCTTC.

This clonotype was recorded many times. The rearrangement joins TRBV5-1 to TRBJ2-1; D perhaps matches TRBD1 (5 bases). The CDR3 is made up of 14 amino acids. V lost 0 bases, J lost 4 bases, and 8 bases lay in between. CDR1 and CDR2 (germline): SGHRS, YFSETQ. The CDR3 DNA reads TGCGCCAGCAGCTTGGAAGGACATTACAATGAGCAGTTCTTC. Its translation is CASSLEGHYNEQFF.

This clonotype was counted at least ten times. The chain couples TRBV5-1 to TRBJ2-5; 8 bases match TRBD2. The CDR3 spans 16 residues. The V gene end was trimmed by 3 bases and the J gene end by 1 base; junction bases not matched to a gene: 8. CDR1 and CDR2 from the germline V gene are SGHRS and YFSETQ. The CDR3 loop reads CASSSAISGIQETQYF. CDR3 DNA: TGCGCCAGCAGCTCCGCCATTAGCGGGATCCAAGAGACCCAGTACTTC. Full variable domain (outside the CDR3, taken from reference TRBV5-1 and TRBJ2-5): KAGVTQTPRYLIKTRGQQVTLSCSPISGHRSVSWYQQTPGQGLQFLFEYFSETQRNKGNFPGRFSGRQFSNSRSEMNVSTLELGDSALYLCASSSAISGIQETQYFGPGTRLLVL.

This clonotype was seen a handful of times. This rearrangement joins TRBV28 to TRBJ2-7; D is uncertain. This CDR3 region has 11 residues. Trimming pared 4 bases from V and 4 bases from J, leaving 5 bases between. Germline V gene data show CDR1 as MDHEN and CDR2 as SYDVKM. CDR3 in amino acids: CASSSRYEQYF. Here the CDR3 DNA reads TGTGCCAGCAGTTCCCGATACGAGCAGTACTTC.

This clonotype has at least ten counts. The chain carries TRBV20-1 and TRBJ2-3; TRBD2 matches 11 bases. The germline CDR1 and CDR2 sequences are DFQATT and SNEGSKA (reference sequence). Losses at the gene ends were 4 bases for V and 1 base for J; bases not matched to a gene: 1. The CDR3 loop spans 14 amino acids. This CDR3 is CSANSGRGTDTQYF. CDR3 nucleotides: TGCAGTGCTAATAGCGGGAGGGGCACAGATACGCAGTATTTT.

This clonotype was counted ten times or more. This chain connects TRBV9 to TRBJ2-6; TRBD1 agrees at 8 bases. Germline values: CDR1 SGDLS, CDR2 YYNGEE. The CDR3 extends over 18 amino acids. The V segment lost 0 bases and the J segment 0 bases; nucleotides outside the gene matches: 5. The CDR3 loop is CASSVVAGGFSGANVLTF. The DNA of the CDR3 is TGTGCCAGCAGCGTAGTGGCAGGGGGCTTCTCTGGGGCCAACGTCCTGACTTTC.

This clonotype was recorded a few times. V gene TRBV5-1 combines with J gene TRBJ2-1; unclear D gene. There are 15 residues in the CDR3. The V end lost 4 bases, the J end lost 8 bases, and 19 bases lay between the germline ends. In germline, CDR1 is SGHRS, CDR2 YFSETQ. This CDR3 is CASSLLDPSGDEQFF. Here the CDR3 DNA reads TGCGCCAGCAGCCTCCTAGACCCGTCGGGCGATGAGCAGTTCTTC.

This clonotype was picked up many times. The chain carries TRBV7-8 and TRBJ1-2; no reliable D call. This CDR3 is 13 amino acids long. Trimming stripped 5 bases from V and 6 bases from J, with 13 bases between. Looked up from germline, CDR1 is SGHVS and CDR2 is FQNEAQ. Written as DNA, the CDR3 is TGTGCCAGCAGCCCCGGGATTTTCGATGGCTACACCTTC. Encoded protein: CASSPGIFDGYTF.

At least ten counts were recorded for this clonotype. The junction differs from germline at one of its ends, possibly a read error. V gene TRBV11-3 combines with J gene TRBJ2-1; the D is unclear. Germline V gene lookup returns CDR1 SGHNT and CDR2 YENEEA. The CDR3 has 14 residues. The CDR3 region has the DNA TGTGCCAGCAGCTTAGGGAGATCCTCCAATGAGCAGTTCTTC. It codes for CASSLGRSSNEQFF.

The V call is TRBV4-1, the J call TRBJ2-7; 7 positions agree with TRBD1. The CDR3 is made up of 17 amino acids. Germline trimming cut 4 bases from V and 2 bases from J; bases unmatched to any gene: 14. Germline CDR1 MGHRA, CDR2 YSYEKL. CDR3 amino acids: CASSPTFSTGTPYEQYV. The CDR3 nucleotides are TGCGCCAGCAGCCCGACATTTTCGACAGGGACCCCCTACGAGCAGTACGTC.

Many counts were recorded for this clonotype. The chain is built from TRBV2 and TRBJ2-5, with no clear D. Germline CDR1 is SNHLY and CDR2 is FYNNEI. V lost 4 bases, J lost 2 bases, and 11 bases lay in between. The CDR3 runs 14 residues. The CDR3 region has the DNA TGTGCCAGCAGTGTCAGCGCGACTCAAGAGACCCAGTACTTC. Its translation: CASSVSATQETQYF.

In its sample, this clonotype was seen many times. This chain uses TRBV6-1 with TRBJ2-7; D ambiguous. V was pared by 8 bases and J by 0 bases, with 5 bases between. The germline CDR1 and CDR2 sequences are MNHNS and SASEGT. This CDR3 has 11 residues. The CDR3 DNA is TGTGCCAGCTGGGCCTCCTACGAGCAGTACTTC. Amino acid sequence: CASWASYEQYF.